The source of this T cell receptor (beta chain) is a study of cytomegalovirus exposure and HLA in healthy donors. Study-level findings and limits: CMV serostatus stood as the only immune exposure information on hand. Most of the CMV-associated TCR beta chains (in a later analysis) appeared to be HLA-restricted.

Trimming stripped 4 bases from V and 0 bases from J, with 16 bases between. Germline values: CDR1 MRHNA, CDR2 SNTAGT. This CDR3 has 17 amino acids. Primers: 60 Vbeta forward and 13 Jbeta reverse. Only in-frame clones appear in the TCRdb table, and some are missing; sequencing was by immunoSEQ multiplex PCR. In the table there are some 80,000 clones, around 77% of which are singletons. A note on this clone: Its specificity is not known.

Despite likely unrecorded immune exposures, the donors were nominally healthy at the time of sampling. V gene TRBV6-4 combines with J gene TRBJ1-5, with D unresolved. This clonotype was sampled from a man aged 50-59 years in good health and CMV-seronegative. Sequencing was performed on PBMCs. Here the CDR3 reads CASSGSEGIYSNQPQHF. CDR3 sequence (DNA): TGTGCCAGCAGTGGCTCGGAGGGAATTTATAGCAATCAGCCCCAGCATTTT.